This T cell receptor beta chain was captured in a study of blood T cell repertoires in COVID-19. At the level of the study: Samples taken during acute and convalescent COVID-19 were collected in the United States, Italy and Spain. PBMCs, B-cell-depleted T cells, or T cells provided the cDNA or gDNA that made up the material.

In regard to this clone: The same CDR3 can be traced to other DNA sequences in this sample.

TCRdb keeps only in-frame clones here, not all; method: immunoSEQ multiplex PCR. Counted here are around 380,000 clones, more than 70% occurring once; the ten biggest clones make up 1.3%. The age range of participants was about 18 to 95 years, with residence in about two dozen US areas. Participant reports of clinical history set cohort assignment. V was pared by 4 bases and J by 1 base, with 8 bases between. Per germline, CDR1 SNHLY and CDR2 FYNNEI. The length of the CDR3 is 14 residues. Sequenced input: PBMCs or T cells enriched from blood (not recorded which). This receptor was identified in a man younger than 45 who had recovered from COVID-19. The V and J genes are TRBV2 and TRBJ1-3; D perhaps matches TRBD1 (5 bases). DNA of the CDR3: TGTGCCAGCAGTGCAGGGCGGTCTGGAAACACCATATATTTT. Its translation is CASSAGRSGNTIYF.